The source of this TCR beta chain is a study of cytotoxic CD8 clonotypes in ibrutinib-treated CLL. Across the whole study: Patients attained 25 or so partial and 2 complete responses; at median around 63 months, about 15 remained remitted while 12 progressed.

Germline loops: CDR1 MGHRA, CDR2 YSYEKL. This CDR3 has 16 amino acids. The V and J ends lost 1 base and 4 bases respectively, with 13 bases between them. This clone was counted a few times. Its matching antigen is unknown. Assay used: immunoSEQ multiplex PCR; TCRdb lists only in-frame clones, some missing. The table records 120,000 to 150,000 clones, roughly 80% of them present only once. General study results and limits: Clonality went higher at ibrutinib response and then dropped back toward baseline at progression. Among the clonotypes, public ones were uncommon and contracted or held stable on treatment.

This material consisted of PBMCs, taken after 12 months of ibrutinib treatment. The sequence was obtained from a human donor with chronic lymphocytic leukemia. The genes are TRBV4-1 and TRBJ2-2, with D perhaps being TRBD1 or TRBD2 (5 bases each). The chain's CDR3 is CASSQGVRGPTGELFF. The CDR3 nucleotides are TGCGCCAGCAGCCAAGGGGTCCGGGGACCCACCGGGGAGCTGTTTTTT.